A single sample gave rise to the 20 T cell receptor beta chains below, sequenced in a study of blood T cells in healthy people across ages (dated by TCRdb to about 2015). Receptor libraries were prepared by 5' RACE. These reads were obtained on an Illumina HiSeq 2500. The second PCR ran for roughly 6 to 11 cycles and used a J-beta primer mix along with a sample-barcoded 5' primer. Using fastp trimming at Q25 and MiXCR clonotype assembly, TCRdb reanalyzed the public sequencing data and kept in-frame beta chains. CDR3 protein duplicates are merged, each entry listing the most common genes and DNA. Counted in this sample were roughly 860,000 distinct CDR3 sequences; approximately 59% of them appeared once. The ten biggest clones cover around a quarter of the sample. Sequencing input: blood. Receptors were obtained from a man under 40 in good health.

CDR3 region: CASSGGAVRGQYNEQFF. The CDR3 nucleotides are TGTGCCAGCAGTGGAGGCGCAGTCAGGGGGCAGTACAATGAGCAGTTCTTC. The rearrangement links TRBV12-3 or TRBV12-4 to TRBJ2-1; 8 bases line up with TRBD1. The ends lost 5 bases at V and 4 bases at J; junction bases unmatched: 13. The length of the CDR3 is 17 residues.

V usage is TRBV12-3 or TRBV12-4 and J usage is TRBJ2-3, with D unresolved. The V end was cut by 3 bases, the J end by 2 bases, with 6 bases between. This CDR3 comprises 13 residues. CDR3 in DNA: TGTGCCAGCAGTTTTGCCTACACAGATACGCAGTATTTT. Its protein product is CASSFAYTDTQYF.

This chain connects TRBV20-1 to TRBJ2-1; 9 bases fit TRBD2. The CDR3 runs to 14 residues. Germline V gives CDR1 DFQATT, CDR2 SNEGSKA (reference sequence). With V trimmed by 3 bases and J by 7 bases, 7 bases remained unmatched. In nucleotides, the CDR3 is TGCAGTGCTAGTCTTGCGGGGGGGATAAATGAGCAGTTCTTC. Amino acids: CSASLAGGINEQFF.

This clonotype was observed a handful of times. The CDR3 region has the DNA TGTGCCAGCAGTTTAGACGGGTCTCAATACGAGCAGTACTTC. This sequence encodes CASSLDGSQYEQYF. The chain couples TRBV12-3 or TRBV12-4 to TRBJ2-7; D uncertain. V was trimmed by 1 base and J by 4 bases, leaving 11 bases between them. The CDR3 runs to 14 residues.

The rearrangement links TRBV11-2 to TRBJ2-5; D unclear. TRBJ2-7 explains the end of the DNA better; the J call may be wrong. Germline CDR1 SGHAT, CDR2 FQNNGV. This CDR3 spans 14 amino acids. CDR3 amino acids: CASSTRTRSYEQYF. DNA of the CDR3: TGTGCCAGCAGCACCCGGACCCGCTCCTACGAGCAGTACTTC.

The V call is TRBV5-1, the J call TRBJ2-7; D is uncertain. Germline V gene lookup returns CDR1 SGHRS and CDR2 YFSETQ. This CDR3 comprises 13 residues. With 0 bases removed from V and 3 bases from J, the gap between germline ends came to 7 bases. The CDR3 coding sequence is TGCGCCAGCAGCTTGGTTTCCAACTACGAGCAGTACTTC. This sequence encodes CASSLVSNYEQYF.

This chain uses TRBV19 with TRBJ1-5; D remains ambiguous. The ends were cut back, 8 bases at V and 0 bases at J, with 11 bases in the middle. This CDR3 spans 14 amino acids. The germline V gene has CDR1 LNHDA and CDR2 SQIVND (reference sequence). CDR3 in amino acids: CASGRTTSNQPQHF. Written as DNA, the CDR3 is TGTGCCAGTGGAAGAACCACTAGCAATCAGCCCCAGCATTTT.

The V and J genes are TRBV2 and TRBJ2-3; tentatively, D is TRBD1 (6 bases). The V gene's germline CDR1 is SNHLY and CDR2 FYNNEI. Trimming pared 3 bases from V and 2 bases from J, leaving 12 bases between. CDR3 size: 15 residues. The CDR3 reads CASSEGAPLTDTQYF. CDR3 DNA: TGTGCCAGCAGTGAGGGGGCACCCCTCACAGATACGCAGTATTTT.

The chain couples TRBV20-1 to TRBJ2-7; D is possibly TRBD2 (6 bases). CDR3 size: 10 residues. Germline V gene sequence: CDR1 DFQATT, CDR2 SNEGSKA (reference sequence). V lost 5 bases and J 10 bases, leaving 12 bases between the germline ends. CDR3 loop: CSAGDSLQYF. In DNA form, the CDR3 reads TGCAGTGCTGGGGACTCCCTCCAGTACTTC.

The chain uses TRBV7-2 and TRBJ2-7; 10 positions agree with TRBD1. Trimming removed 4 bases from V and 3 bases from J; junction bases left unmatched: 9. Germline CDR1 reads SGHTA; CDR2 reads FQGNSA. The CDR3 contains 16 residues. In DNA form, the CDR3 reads TGTGCCAGCAGCTCATCTCGGGGACAGGGGTTCTACGAGCAGTACTTC. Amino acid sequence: CASSSSRGQGFYEQYF.

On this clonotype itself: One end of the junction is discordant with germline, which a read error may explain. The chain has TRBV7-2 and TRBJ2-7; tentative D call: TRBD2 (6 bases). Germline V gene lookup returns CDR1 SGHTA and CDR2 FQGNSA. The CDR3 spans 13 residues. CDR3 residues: CAGSRVRGYEQYF. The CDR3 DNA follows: TGTGCCGGCAGCCGGGTGCGGGGCTACGAGCAGTACTTC. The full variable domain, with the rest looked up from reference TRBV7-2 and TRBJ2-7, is GAGVSQSPSNKVTEKGKDVELRCDPISGHTALYWYRQSLGQGLEFLIYFQGNSAPDKSGLPSDRFSAERTGGSVSTLTIQRTQQEDSAVYLCAGSRVRGYEQYFGPGTRLTVT.

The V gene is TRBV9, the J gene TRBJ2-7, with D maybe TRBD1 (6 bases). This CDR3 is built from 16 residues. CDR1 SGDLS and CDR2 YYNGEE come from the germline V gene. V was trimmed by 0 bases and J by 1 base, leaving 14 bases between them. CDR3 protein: CASSVAIEGESYEQYF. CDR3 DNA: TGTGCCAGCAGCGTAGCTATAGAGGGGGAGTCCTACGAGCAGTACTTC.

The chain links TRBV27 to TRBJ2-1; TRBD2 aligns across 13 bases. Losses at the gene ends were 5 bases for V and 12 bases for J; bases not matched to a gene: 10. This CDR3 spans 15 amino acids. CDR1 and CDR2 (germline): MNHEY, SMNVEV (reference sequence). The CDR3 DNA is TGTGCCAGCAGTCTGACTAGCGGGGGGTTTGTTGGGCAGTTCTTC. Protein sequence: CASSLTSGGFVGQFF.

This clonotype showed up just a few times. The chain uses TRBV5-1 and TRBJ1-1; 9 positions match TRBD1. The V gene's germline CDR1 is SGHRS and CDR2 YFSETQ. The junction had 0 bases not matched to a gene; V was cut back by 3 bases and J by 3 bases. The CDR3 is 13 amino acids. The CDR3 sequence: CASSWTGDTEAFF. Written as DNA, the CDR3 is TGCGCCAGCAGCTGGACAGGGGACACTGAAGCTTTCTTT.

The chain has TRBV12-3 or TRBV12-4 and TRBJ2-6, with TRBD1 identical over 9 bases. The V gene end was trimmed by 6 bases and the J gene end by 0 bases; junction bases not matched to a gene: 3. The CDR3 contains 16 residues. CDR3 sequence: CASRDRGVSGANVLTF. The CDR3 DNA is TGTGCCAGCAGGGACAGGGGCGTCTCTGGGGCCAACGTCCTGACTTTC.

The CDR3 sequence is CASSVGGLPDTQYF. The CDR3 DNA sequence: TGTGCCAGCAGCGTAGGGGGCTTACCAGATACGCAGTATTTT. The V gene is TRBV9, the J gene TRBJ2-3; TRBD1 might be the D (5 bases). In germline, CDR1 is SGDLS, CDR2 YYNGEE. The CDR3 length is 14 residues. V lost 0 bases and J 4 bases, leaving 9 bases between the germline ends.

CDR3 in amino acids: CASSEAGPGGTQYF. As DNA, the CDR3 is TGTGCCAGCAGTGAAGCTGGTCCAGGGGGGACCCAGTACTTC. The J gene is TRBJ2-7, the V gene TRBV2, with 7 bases lining up with TRBD1. The J call could be wrong; TRBJ2-5 is a better fit for the DNA end. Germline assignment: CDR1 SNHLY and CDR2 FYNNEI. This CDR3 spans 14 amino acids.

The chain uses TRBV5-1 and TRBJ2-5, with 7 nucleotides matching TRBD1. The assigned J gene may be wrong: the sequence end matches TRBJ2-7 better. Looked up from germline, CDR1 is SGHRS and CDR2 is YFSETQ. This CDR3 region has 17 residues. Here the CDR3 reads CASQGTTGNGYSYEQYF. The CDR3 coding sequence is TGCGCCAGTCAAGGTACGACAGGGAATGGGTACTCCTACGAGCAGTACTTC.

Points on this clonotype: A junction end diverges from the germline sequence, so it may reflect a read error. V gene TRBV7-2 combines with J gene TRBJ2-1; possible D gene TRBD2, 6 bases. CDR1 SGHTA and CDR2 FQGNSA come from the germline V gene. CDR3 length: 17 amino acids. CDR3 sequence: CASSGGRDWYSYSEQFF. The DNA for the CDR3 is TGTGCCAGCAGCGGGGGACGGGACTGGTACTCCTACAGTGAGCAGTTCTTC.

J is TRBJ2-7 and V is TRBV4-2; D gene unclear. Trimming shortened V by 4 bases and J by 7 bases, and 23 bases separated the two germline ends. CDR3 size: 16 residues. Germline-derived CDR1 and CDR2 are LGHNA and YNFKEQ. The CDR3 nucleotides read TGTGCCAGCAGCCCACAAACCAGCTGGGGTGTCGATGAGCAGTACTTC. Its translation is CASSPQTSWGVDEQYF.